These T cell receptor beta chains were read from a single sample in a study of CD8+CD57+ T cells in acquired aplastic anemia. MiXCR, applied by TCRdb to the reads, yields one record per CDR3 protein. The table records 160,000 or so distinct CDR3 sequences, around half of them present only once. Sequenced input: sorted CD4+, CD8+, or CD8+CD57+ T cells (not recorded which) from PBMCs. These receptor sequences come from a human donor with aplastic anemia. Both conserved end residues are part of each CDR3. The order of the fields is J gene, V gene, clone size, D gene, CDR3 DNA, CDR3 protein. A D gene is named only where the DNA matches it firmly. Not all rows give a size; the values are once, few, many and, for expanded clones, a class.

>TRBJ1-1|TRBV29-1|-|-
TGCAGCTCCTTCGGCGGGGGCACTGAAGCTTTCTTT
CSSFGGGTEAFF
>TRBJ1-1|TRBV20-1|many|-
TGCAGTGCTAGCGTGGATCTGAACACTGAAGCTTTCTTT
CSASVDLNTEAFF
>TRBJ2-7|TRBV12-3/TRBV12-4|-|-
TGTGCCAGCAGTCCACAGGACAGATACTACGAGCAGTACTTC
CASSPQDRYYEQYF
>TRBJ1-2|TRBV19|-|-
TGTGCCAGTAGTATAGCGGGAGGATACTATGGCTACACCTTC
CASSIAGGYYGYTF
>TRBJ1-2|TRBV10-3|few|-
TGTGCCATCAGTGAGCCGGAGGGAATTAGCTATGGCTACACCTTC
CAISEPEGISYGYTF
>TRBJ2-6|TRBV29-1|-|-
TGCAGCGTTGTACCCTCTGGGGCCAACGTCCTGACTTTC
CSVVPSGANVLTF
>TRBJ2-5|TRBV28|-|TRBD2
TGTGCGTGGGGGGGGAATGGTGAAAGAGAGACCCAGTACTTC
CAWGGNGERETQYF
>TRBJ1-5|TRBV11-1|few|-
TGTGCCAGCAGCTTAGAGGGCAGGGGAAGAAATCAGCCCCAGCATTTT
CASSLEGRGRNQPQHF
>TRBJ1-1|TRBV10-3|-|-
TGTGCCATCAGGCTTACGACCAGGGGAGGTGGGAACGCTGAAGCTTTCTTT
CAIRLTTRGGGNAEAFF
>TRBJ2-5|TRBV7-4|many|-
TGTGCCAGCAGCTTACAGCAAGAGACCCAGTACTTC
CASSLQQETQYF
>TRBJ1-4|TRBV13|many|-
TGTGCCAGCAGCTTAGTCGGAGTAAAGGAAAAACTGTTTTTT
CASSLVGVKEKLFF
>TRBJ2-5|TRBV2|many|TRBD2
TGTGCCAGCAGTGACGTTATACTAGCGGGGGAGAGAGAGACCCAGTACTTC
CASSDVILAGERETQYF
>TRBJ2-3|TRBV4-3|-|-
TGCGCCAGCAGCCAAAGTTGGGTTTACACAGATACGCAGTATTTT
CASSQSWVYTDTQYF
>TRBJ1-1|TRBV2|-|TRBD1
TGTGCCAGCAGCGTGGACAGGGGCGCCGCTGAAGCTTTCTTT
CASSVDRGAAEAFF
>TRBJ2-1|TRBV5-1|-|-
TGCGCCAGCAGTCTCAAGGGGACCTACAATGAGCAGTTCTTC
CASSLKGTYNEQFF
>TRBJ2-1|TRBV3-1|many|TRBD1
TGTGCCAGCAGCCAAGCCGGGACAGGTCGGTTCTTC
CASSQAGTGRFF
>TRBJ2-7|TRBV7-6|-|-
TGTGCCAGCAGCGGATACTCGCATGGGGGCTCCTACGAGCAGTACTTC
CASSGYSHGGSYEQYF
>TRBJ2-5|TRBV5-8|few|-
TGTGCCAGCAGCTTGCCGATAGGCGGGGACGAGACCCAGTACTTC
CASSLPIGGDETQYF
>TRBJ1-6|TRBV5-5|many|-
TGTGCCAGCAGCTCGTGGACAGTTGGTAATTCACCCCTCCACTTT
CASSSWTVGNSPLHF
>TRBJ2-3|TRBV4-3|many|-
TGCGCCAGCAGCCAAGACTCAGGTGGTGGGAATACGCAGTATTTT
CASSQDSGGGNTQYF
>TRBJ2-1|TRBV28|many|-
TGTGCCAGCAGTTTCATAGGGGCCTACAATGAGCAGTTCTTC
CASSFIGAYNEQFF
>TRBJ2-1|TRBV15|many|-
TGTGCCACCAGCAGAGTCCTTCCCATGCGGAACCACAATGAGCAGTTCTTC
CATSRVLPMRNHNEQFF
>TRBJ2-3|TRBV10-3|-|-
TGTGCCAGCAGTGGACAGGGCGTCCTAGCGGGATTCACAGATACGCAGTATTTT
CASSGQGVLAGFTDTQYF
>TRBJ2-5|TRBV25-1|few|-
TGTGCCAGCAGCCACCCAGTCGTCTGGTACCAAGAGACCCAGTACTTC
CASSHPVVWYQETQYF
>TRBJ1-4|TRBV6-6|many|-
TGTGCCAGCAGTTACTCGGGTCGTGAAAAACTGTTTTTT
CASSYSGREKLFF
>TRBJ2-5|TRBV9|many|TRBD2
TGTGCCAGCAGCGCACTAGCGGGTGGAAAAGAGACCCAGTACTTC
CASSALAGGKETQYF
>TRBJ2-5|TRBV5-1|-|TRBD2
TGCGCCAGCAGCCCAATCGGGACTAGTGGAGAGACCCAGTACTTC
CASSPIGTSGETQYF
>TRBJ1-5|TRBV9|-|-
TGTGCCAGCAACCAGGTCCGGGCCTCAATCAATCAGCCCCAGCATTTT
CASNQVRASINQPQHF
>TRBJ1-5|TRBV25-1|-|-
TGTGCCAGCAGTGAACGAAACTACTATCAGCCCCAGCATTTT
CASSERNYYQPQHF
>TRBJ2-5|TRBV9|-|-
TGTGCCAGCAGCGTAGCGTTAAACCAAGAGACCCAGTACTTC
CASSVALNQETQYF
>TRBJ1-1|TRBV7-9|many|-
TGTGCCAGCAGCCGCCTCCCACTACAGGCTGAAGCTTTCTTT
CASSRLPLQAEAFF
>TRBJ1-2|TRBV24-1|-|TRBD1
TGTGCCACCAGGGATTTGCGACAGGGAGTTAACTATGGCTACACCTTC
CATRDLRQGVNYGYTF
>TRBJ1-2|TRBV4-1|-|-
TGCGCCAGCAGCCAAGATGTGACCTACAACTATGGCTACACCTTC
CASSQDVTYNYGYTF
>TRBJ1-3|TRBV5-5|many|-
TGTGCCAGCAGCTTGTCGCCAAGGACGGGTGGAAACACCATATATTTT
CASSLSPRTGGNTIYF
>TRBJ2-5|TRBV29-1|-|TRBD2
TGCAGCGTTGAAGATGACGCTAGCCTCGGGGGGAAGACCCAGTACTTC
CSVEDDASLGGKTQYF
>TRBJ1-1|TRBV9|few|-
TGTGCCAGCAGCATCGGGTTGGGCCAGGCCAACACTGAAGCTTTCTTT
CASSIGLGQANTEAFF
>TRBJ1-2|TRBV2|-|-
TGTGCCAGCAGTGAAGCCACAGCCGCTGGCTACACCTTC
CASSEATAAGYTF
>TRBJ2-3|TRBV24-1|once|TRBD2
TGTGCCACAAGAGCGGGGGGTTGGACAGATACGCAGTATTTT
CATRAGGWTDTQYF
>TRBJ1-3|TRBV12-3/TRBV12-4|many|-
TGTGCCAGCAGGCCCAGCTTCTCTGGAAACACCATATATTTT
CASRPSFSGNTIYF
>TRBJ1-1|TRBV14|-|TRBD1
TGTGCCAGCAGCCGACAGGGAAACACTGAAGCTCTCTTT
CASSRQGNTEALF
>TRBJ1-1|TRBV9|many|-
TGTGCCAGCAGCGTAAGTGTCGGCACTGAAGCTTTCTTT
CASSVSVGTEAFF
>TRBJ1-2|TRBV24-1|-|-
TGTGCCACCAGTGATTCGGGACCCACGGCCTATGGCTACACCTTC
CATSDSGPTAYGYTF
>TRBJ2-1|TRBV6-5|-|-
TGTGCCAGCAGTTACGGGGGTCGCAACCACAATGAGCTGTTCTTC
CASSYGGRNHNELFF
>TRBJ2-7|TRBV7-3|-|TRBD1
TGTGCCAGCAGCCTCACCGGGACAGGGTGGAACGAGCAGTACTTC
CASSLTGTGWNEQYF
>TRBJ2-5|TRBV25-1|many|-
TGTGCCAGCAGTTCCACTCGTGGGTCGGGGCGGACCCAGTACTTC
CASSSTRGSGRTQYF
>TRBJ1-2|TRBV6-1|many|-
TGTGCCAGCACTCGTCTCAGTTTAAGCGGTGGCTACACCTTC
CASTRLSLSGGYTF
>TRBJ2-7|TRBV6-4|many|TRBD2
TGTGCCAGCAGTGACTCAAACGAGCGGGGGGGAGCCTACGAGCAGTACTTC
CASSDSNERGGAYEQYF
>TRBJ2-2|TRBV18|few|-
TGTGCCAGCTCACCACAACTAGCTGGCGGGGAGCTGTTTTTT
CASSPQLAGGELFF
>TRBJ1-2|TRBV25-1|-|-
TGTGCCAGCAGTGAGAACAGGGCTAACTATGGCTACACCTTC
CASSENRANYGYTF
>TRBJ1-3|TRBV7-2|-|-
TGTGCCAGCAGTACAACTAATTCAAAAAACACCATATATTTT
CASSTTNSKNTIYF
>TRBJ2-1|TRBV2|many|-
TGTGCCAGCAGTACAGGGTTCAATGAGCAGTTCTTC
CASSTGFNEQFF
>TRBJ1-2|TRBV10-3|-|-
TGTGCCATCAGCAGACAGGCCGATATCTATGGCTACACCTTC
CAISRQADIYGYTF
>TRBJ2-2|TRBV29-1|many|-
TGCAGCCGACAAGCAATGAACACCGGGGAGCTGTTTTTT
CSRQAMNTGELFF
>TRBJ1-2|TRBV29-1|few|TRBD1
TGCAGCGTTGGGGACAGGGTAGTAGGAGGCTACACCTTC
CSVGDRVVGGYTF